These 23 T cell receptor beta chains share one sample of origin, sequenced in a study of blood T cell repertoires in COVID-19. Profiled with immunoSEQ multiplex PCR; TCRdb holds only in-frame clones, not every one. This sample has around 160,000 clones; about 90% occur once, and the top ten carry roughly 6.1%. Sequenced sample: peripheral blood. Source of these receptors: an older man with acute or convalescent COVID-19.

The chain combines TRBV5-1 with TRBJ2-1; a possible D gene is TRBD1 (6 bases). Germline lookup yields CDR1 SGHRS and CDR2 YFSETQ. The CDR3 has 15 residues. Trimming stripped 0 bases from V and 7 bases from J, with 14 bases between. The CDR3 spells CASSLVGAGGNEQFF. CDR3 sequence (DNA): TGCGCCAGCAGCTTGGTGGGGGCGGGTGGGAATGAGCAGTTCTTC.

CDR3 protein: CASSSSQGYTEAFF. The CDR3 nucleotides are TGTGCCAGTAGTTCCTCTCAGGGATACACTGAAGCTTTCTTT. The J gene is TRBJ1-1, the V gene TRBV19; possible D gene TRBD1, 5 bases. V lost 5 bases and J 3 bases, leaving 13 bases between the germline ends. The CDR3 sequence is 14 residues long. CDR1 and CDR2 from the germline V gene are LNHDA and SQIVND (reference sequence).

The V call is TRBV5-1, the J call TRBJ1-1, with a weak D call TRBD1 (5 bases). The CDR3 is made up of 14 amino acids. Germline V gives CDR1 SGHRS, CDR2 YFSETQ. Trimming stripped 4 bases from V and 4 bases from J, with 14 bases between. The CDR3 loop reads CASSRGDLVTEAFF. CDR3 nucleotides: TGCGCCAGCAGCCGGGGGGACTTGGTCACTGAAGCTTTCTTT. Looking up the rest from reference TRBV5-1 and TRBJ1-1 gives the full variable domain: KAGVTQTPRYLIKTRGQQVTLSCSPISGHRSVSWYQQTPGQGLQFLFEYFSETQRNKGNFPGRFSGRQFSNSRSEMNVSTLELGDSALYLCASSRGDLVTEAFFGQGTRLTVV.

The CDR3 DNA follows: TGTGCCAGCAGCCCCAGAAAAAGACAGGGGGCTCATGGCTACACCTTC. It translates to CASSPRKRQGAHGYTF. The chain has TRBV7-9 and TRBJ1-2; TRBD1 matches 10 bases. Germline CDR1 and CDR2: SEHNR and FQNEAQ (reference sequence). The CDR3 spans 16 residues. Trimming cost V 5 bases and J 6 bases; bases outside gene matches: 12.

The V call is TRBV5-4, the J call TRBJ2-3; tentative D call: TRBD2 (6 bases). The CDR3 covers 14 residues. The germline V and J ends were trimmed by 3 bases and 0 bases, with 8 bases remaining between them. CDR1 SGHNT and CDR2 YYREEE come from the germline V gene (reference sequence). In DNA, the CDR3 is TGTGCCAGCAGCTCAGGGACTAGCACAGATACGCAGTATTTT. It translates to CASSSGTSTDTQYF.

The V and J genes are TRBV7-9 and TRBJ1-4; no clear D gene. Trimming left V 1 base short and J 8 bases short, with 14 bases between. This CDR3 has 15 residues. Per the germline V gene, CDR1 is SEHNR and CDR2 is FQNEAQ (reference sequence). The CDR3 sequence is CASSLDRLREEKLFF. The CDR3 DNA is TGTGCCAGCAGCTTAGATAGGCTAAGGGAGGAAAAACTGTTTTTT.

The V and J genes are TRBV28 and TRBJ1-1; TRBD1 agrees at 7 bases. The CDR3 sequence is 18 residues long. V lost 4 bases, J lost 0 bases, and 14 bases stayed unmatched. From germline, CDR1 is MDHEN and CDR2 SYDVKM. The DNA for the CDR3 is TGTGCCAGCAGTTCCCCAAGGGGGCGAGAACAGATGAACACTGAAGCTTTCTTT. This sequence encodes CASSSPRGREQMNTEAFF.

The chain joins TRBV5-5 to TRBJ2-5, with 7 bases identical to TRBD1. Germline V lookup: CDR1 SGHKS, CDR2 YYEKEE (reference sequence). The junction had 11 bases not matched to a gene; V was cut back by 4 bases and J by 5 bases. There are 15 residues in the CDR3. The CDR3 DNA reads TGTGCCAGCAGCGATCCGGGACAGACGGTTGAGACCCAGTACTTC. This gives the protein CASSDPGQTVETQYF.

The genes are TRBV4-2 and TRBJ2-5, with 12 bases matching TRBD2. With 0 bases clipped from V and 7 bases from J, the junction kept 6 bases outside the gene matches. The CDR3 has 16 residues. The V gene's germline CDR1 is LGHNA and CDR2 YNFKEQ. In DNA, the CDR3 is TGTGCCAGCAGCCAAGAGGCGGGGACTAGCGGGCGGACCCAGTACTTC. Its translation is CASSQEAGTSGRTQYF.

The chain employs TRBV7-9 and TRBJ1-2; maybe TRBD1 (5 bases). CDR1 SEHNR and CDR2 FQNEAQ come from the germline V gene (reference sequence). V was shortened by 8 bases and J by 0 bases, with 16 bases between the two germline ends. CDR3 size: 15 residues. The CDR3 DNA reads TGTGCCAGCTTACCCCCGCGGGGCGCTAACTATGGCTACACCTTC. Protein product: CASLPPRGANYGYTF.

The V and J genes are TRBV5-1 and TRBJ1-6, with 8 bases lining up with TRBD1. The germline V gene has CDR1 SGHRS and CDR2 YFSETQ. The length of the CDR3 is 15 residues. Losses at the gene ends were 3 bases for V and 7 bases for J; bases not matched to a gene: 6. The CDR3 nucleotides read TGCGCCAGCAGCTCGGACAGGGTTGGGAATTCACCCCTCCACTTT. It specifies CASSSDRVGNSPLHF.

This clone is a singleton in its sample. V gene TRBV27 combines with J gene TRBJ1-1; 9 bases match TRBD1. Germline V gene sequence: CDR1 MNHEY, CDR2 SMNVEV (reference sequence). V was clipped by 4 bases and J by 8 bases; unmatched bases: 11. CDR3 size: 15 residues. The CDR3 nucleotides read TGTGCCAGCAGTTCGTACCGGGACAGGGCTTCGGAAGCTTTCTTT. Translation: CASSSYRDRASEAFF.

The rearrangement joins TRBV28 to TRBJ2-5; 10 nucleotides agree with TRBD2. The CDR3 has 17 residues. Germline V gene data show CDR1 as MDHEN and CDR2 as SYDVKM. The junction had 14 bases not matched to a gene; V was cut back by 6 bases and J by 4 bases. CDR3 amino acids: CASRTSGVAGGPETQYF. The DNA for the CDR3 is TGTGCCAGCAGAACCTCCGGGGTAGCGGGAGGACCAGAGACCCAGTACTTC.

The V call is TRBV27, the J call TRBJ2-7, with 7 bases aligning to TRBD2. V was clipped by 7 bases and J by 2 bases; unmatched bases: 14. The CDR3 length is 16 residues. The V gene's germline CDR1 is MNHEY and CDR2 SMNVEV (reference sequence). CDR3 nucleotides: TGTGCCAGCAACCAACGACGACTAGCCTGGACCTACGAGCAGTACTTC. This codes for CASNQRRLAWTYEQYF.

This sequence joins TRBV5-6 and TRBJ2-1; a possible D gene is TRBD1 (5 bases). This CDR3 contains 16 residues. Germline V gene data show CDR1 as SGHDT and CDR2 as YYEEEE. V was cut by 4 bases and J by 0 bases, with 14 bases left in between. The CDR3 bases are TGTGCCAGCAGCGGACAACTCTATGGCTCCTACAATGAGCAGTTCTTC. Its translation: CASSGQLYGSYNEQFF.

The chain links TRBV21-1 to TRBJ2-7; the DNA was not compared with TRBD2, the D call given in the table. TRBV21-1 is designated a pseudogene. This CDR3 has 13 amino acids. The CDR3 DNA reads as TGTGCCAGCAGCAACCCCGGGACTTCCGAGCAGTACTTC. This encodes CASSNPGTSEQYF.

The chain employs TRBV7-2 and TRBJ1-1, with 8 nucleotides matching TRBD1. Germline trimming cut 8 bases from V and 5 bases from J; bases unmatched to any gene: 10. The germline CDR1 and CDR2 sequences are SGHTA and FQGNSA. The CDR3 spans 14 residues. CDR3 in amino acids: CASRDRTGRTEAFF. CDR3 nucleotides: TGTGCCAGCCGCGACAGGACAGGGCGAACTGAAGCTTTCTTT.

This chain joins TRBV28 and TRBJ1-5; 7 bases align to TRBD1. The germline V gene has CDR1 MDHEN and CDR2 SYDVKM. V shed 7 bases and J 1 base; nucleotides not matched to a gene: 19. The CDR3 length is 19 residues. The CDR3 protein is CASNRRGTAFIGSNQPQHF. CDR3 nucleotide sequence: TGTGCCAGCAATCGCCGTGGGACAGCCTTTATTGGGAGCAATCAGCCCCAGCATTTT. The full variable domain, with the rest looked up from reference TRBV28 and TRBJ1-5, is DVKVTQSSRYLVKRTGEKVFLECVQDMDHENMFWYRQDPGLGLRLIYFSYDVKMKEKGDIPEGYSVSREKKERFSLILESASTNQTSMYLCASNRRGTAFIGSNQPQHFGDGTRLSIL.

The V call is TRBV11-2, the J call TRBJ1-6; no clear D. The CDR3 consists of 16 residues. Germline assignment: CDR1 SGHAT and CDR2 FQNNGV. Trimming removed 5 bases from V and 4 bases from J, with 15 bases in between. The CDR3 sequence: CASSALPEAYNSPLHF. The CDR3 DNA follows: TGTGCCAGCAGCGCGCTCCCGGAGGCATATAATTCACCCCTCCACTTT.

The chain couples TRBV5-6 to TRBJ2-7; the D gene is possibly TRBD2 (6 bases). V gave up 3 bases and J gave up 6 bases, with 10 bases separating them. From germline, CDR1 is SGHDT and CDR2 YYEEEE. The CDR3 covers 12 residues. CDR3: CASSWGLGEQYF. In DNA form, the CDR3 reads TGTGCCAGCAGCTGGGGACTGGGCGAGCAGTACTTC. Full variable domain (remainder filled in from reference TRBV5-6 and TRBJ2-7): DAGVTQSPTHLIKTRGQQVTLRCSPKSGHDTVSWYQQALGQGPQFIFQYYEEEERQRGNFPDRFSGHQFPNYSSELNVNALLLGDSALYLCASSWGLGEQYFGPGTRLTVT.

V and J are TRBV29-1 and TRBJ2-7, with 14 bases aligning to TRBD2. The junction had 7 bases not matched to a gene; V was cut back by 3 bases and J by 3 bases. This CDR3 region has 16 residues. Germline CDR1 reads SQVTM; CDR2 reads ANQGSEA. The CDR3 coding sequence is TGCAGCGTTGAGACTAGCGGGAGGGGTGGAGGCTACGAGCAGTACTTC. It is translated as CSVETSGRGGGYEQYF.

The chain is built from TRBV7-9 and TRBJ2-1; D gene ambiguous. Germline V CDR1 and CDR2: SEHNR, FQNEAQ (reference sequence). This CDR3 comprises 13 residues. Trimming stripped 5 bases from V and 5 bases from J, with 10 bases between. CDR3 DNA: TGTGCCAGCAGCCTCCTGTCCCACAATGAGCAGTTCTTC. It translates to CASSLLSHNEQFF. The variable domain in full, completed from reference TRBV7-9 and TRBJ2-1, reads DTGVSQNPRHKITKRGQNVTFRCDPISEHNRLYWYRQTLGQGPEFLTYFQNEAQLEKSRLLSDRFSAERPKGSFSTLEIQRTEQGDSAMYLCASSLLSHNEQFFGPGTRLTVL.

This chain uses TRBV7-2 with TRBJ2-7; 7 bases align to TRBD2. Germline CDR1 reads SGHTA; CDR2 reads FQGNSA. V was clipped by 1 base and J by 6 bases; unmatched bases: 3. CDR3 length: 13 residues. In DNA form, the CDR3 reads TGTGCCAGCAGCTTAGGGGGGGGTTTCGAGCAGTACTTC. Its translation is CASSLGGGFEQYF.